This TCR beta chain originates from a study of OX40 agonist ivuxolimab in advanced cancers. Across the study: In this cohort, patients received ivuxolimab, an agonistic anti-OX40 (CD134) antibody. Dose-escalation patients were diagnosed with hepatocellular carcinoma, melanoma, renal cell cancer or head and neck cancer.

CDR1 is GTSNPN and CDR2 is SVGIG in the germline V gene (reference sequence). V dropped 3 bases and J dropped 4; count of bases not matched to a gene: 6. The CDR3 contains 15 residues. About this clone itself: Its antigen is not identified.

Enrollment shut out patients with autoimmune disease history or systemic immunosuppression. Using immunoSEQ multiplex PCR, the repertoire was profiled, and TCRdb retains in-frame clones only, with some absent. The sample comprises more than 45,000 clones, about 85% of which are singletons, and approximately 1.1% rests with the top ten. Study-wide points: The authors also found low normalized T-cell clonal expansion in some nonresponders.

This clonotype was obtained from an adult with an advanced solid tumor such as melanoma, head and neck, liver or kidney cancer. The V call is TRBV30, the J call TRBJ2-5, with 12 bases aligning to TRBD1. Sequences were derived from CD4+ or CD8+ T cells sorted from blood, sampled in a trial of the OX40 agonist ivuxolimab. The CDR3: CAWRGRDRGRETQYF. CDR3 DNA sequence: TGTGCCTGGAGAGGCCGGGACAGGGGGCGAGAGACCCAGTACTTC.